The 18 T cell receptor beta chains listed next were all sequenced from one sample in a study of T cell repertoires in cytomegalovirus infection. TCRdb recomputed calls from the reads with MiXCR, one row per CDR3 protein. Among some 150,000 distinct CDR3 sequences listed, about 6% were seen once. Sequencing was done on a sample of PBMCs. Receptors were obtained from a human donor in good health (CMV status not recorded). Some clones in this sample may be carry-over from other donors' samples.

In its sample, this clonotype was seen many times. CDR3 loop: CASRLGGTDTQYF. The CDR3 coding sequence is TGTGCCAGCAGGCTAGGGGGCACAGATACGCAGTATTTT. This chain links TRBV27 with TRBJ2-3; the D gene is possibly TRBD1 (5 bases). V lost 6 bases and J 1 base, leaving 8 bases between the germline ends. Germline V gene lookup returns CDR1 MNHEY and CDR2 SMNVEV (reference sequence). This CDR3 is 13 amino acids long.

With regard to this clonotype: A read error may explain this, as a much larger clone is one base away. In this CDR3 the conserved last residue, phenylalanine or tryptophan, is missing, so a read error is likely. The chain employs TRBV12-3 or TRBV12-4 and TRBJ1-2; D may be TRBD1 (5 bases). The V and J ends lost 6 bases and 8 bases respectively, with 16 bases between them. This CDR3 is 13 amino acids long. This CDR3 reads CASSDAGIRGYTC. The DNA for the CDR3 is TGTGCCAGCAGCGACGCAGGGATACGGGGCTACACCTGC.

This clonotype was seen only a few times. The CDR3 bases are TGTGCCAGCAGCTTGCTGACAGGGGAGGCTTTCTTT. Its translation is CASSLLTGEAFF. The chain couples TRBV7-9 to TRBJ1-1; 8 positions agree with TRBD1. CDR1 is SEHNR and CDR2 is FQNEAQ in the germline V gene (reference sequence). This CDR3 region has 12 residues. Trimming took 3 bases from V and 11 from J; bases not matched to a gene: 5.

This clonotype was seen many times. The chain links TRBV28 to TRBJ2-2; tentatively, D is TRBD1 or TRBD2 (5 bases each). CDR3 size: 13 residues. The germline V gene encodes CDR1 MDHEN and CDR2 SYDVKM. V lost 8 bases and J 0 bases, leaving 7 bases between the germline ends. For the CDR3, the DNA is TGTGCCAGCCGGGGCCCGAACACCGGGGAGCTGTTTTTT. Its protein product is CASRGPNTGELFF. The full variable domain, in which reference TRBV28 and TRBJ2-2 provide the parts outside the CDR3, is DVKVTQSSRYLVKRTGEKVFLECVQDMDHENMFWYRQDPGLGLRLIYFSYDVKMKEKGDIPEGYSVSREKKERFSLILESASTNQTSMYLCASRGPNTGELFFGEGSRLTVL.

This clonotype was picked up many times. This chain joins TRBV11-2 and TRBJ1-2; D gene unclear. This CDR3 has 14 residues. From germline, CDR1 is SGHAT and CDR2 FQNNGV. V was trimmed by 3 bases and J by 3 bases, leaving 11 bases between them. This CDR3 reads CASSLARDHYGYTF. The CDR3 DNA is TGTGCCAGCAGCTTGGCAAGGGATCACTATGGCTACACCTTC.

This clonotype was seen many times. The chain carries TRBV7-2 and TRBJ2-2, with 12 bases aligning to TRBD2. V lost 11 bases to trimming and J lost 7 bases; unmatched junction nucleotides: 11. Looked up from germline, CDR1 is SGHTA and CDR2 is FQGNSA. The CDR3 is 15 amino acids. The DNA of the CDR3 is TGTGCCGGAATGGTTCTAGCGGGGGGGCGCGGGGAGCTGTTTTTT. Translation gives CAGMVLAGGRGELFF.

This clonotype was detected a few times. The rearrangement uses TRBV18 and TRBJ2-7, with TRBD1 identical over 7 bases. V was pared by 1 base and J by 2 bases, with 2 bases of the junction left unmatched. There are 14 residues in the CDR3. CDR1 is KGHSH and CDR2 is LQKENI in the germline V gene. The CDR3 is CASSPQGAPYEQYF. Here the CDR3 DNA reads TGTGCCAGCTCACCACAGGGGGCCCCCTACGAGCAGTACTTC.

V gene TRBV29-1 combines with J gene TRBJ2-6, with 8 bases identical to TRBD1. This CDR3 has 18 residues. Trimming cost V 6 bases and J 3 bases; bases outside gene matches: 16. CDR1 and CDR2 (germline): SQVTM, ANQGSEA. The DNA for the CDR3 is TGCAGCGTCCTACAGGGGGTTAATAACTTAGGTGGGGCCAACGTCCTGACTTTC. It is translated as CSVLQGVNNLGGANVLTF.

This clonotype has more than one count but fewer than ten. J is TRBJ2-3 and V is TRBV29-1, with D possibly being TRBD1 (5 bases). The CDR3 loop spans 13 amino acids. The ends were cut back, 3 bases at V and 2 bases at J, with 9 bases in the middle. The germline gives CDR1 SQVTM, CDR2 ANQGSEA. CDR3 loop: CSVDAGNTDTQYF. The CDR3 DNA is TGCAGCGTTGACGCAGGGAACACAGATACGCAGTATTTT.

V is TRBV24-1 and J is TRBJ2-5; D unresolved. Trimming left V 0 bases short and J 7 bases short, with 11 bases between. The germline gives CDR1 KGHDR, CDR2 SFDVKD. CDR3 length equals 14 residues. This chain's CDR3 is CATSDLASTATQYF. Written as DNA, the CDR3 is TGTGCCACCAGTGATTTGGCCTCAACAGCGACCCAGTACTTC.

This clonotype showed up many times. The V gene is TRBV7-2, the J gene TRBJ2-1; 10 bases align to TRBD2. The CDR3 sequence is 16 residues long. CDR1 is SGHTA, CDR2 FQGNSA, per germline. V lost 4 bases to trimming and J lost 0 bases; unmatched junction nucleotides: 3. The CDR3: CASSSLAGGSYNEQFF. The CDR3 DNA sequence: TGTGCCAGCAGCTCCTTAGCGGGGGGCTCCTACAATGAGCAGTTCTTC.

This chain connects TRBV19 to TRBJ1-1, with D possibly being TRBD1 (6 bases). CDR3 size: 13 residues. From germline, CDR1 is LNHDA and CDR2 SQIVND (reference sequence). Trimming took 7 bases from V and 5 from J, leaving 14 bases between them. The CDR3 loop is CASKQDRSTEAFF. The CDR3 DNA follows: TGTGCCAGTAAACAAGACAGGTCGACTGAAGCTTTCTTT. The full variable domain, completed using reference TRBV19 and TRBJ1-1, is DGGITQSPKYLFRKEGQNVTLSCEQNLNHDAMYWYRQDPGQGLRLIYYSQIVNDFQKGDIAEGYSVSREKKESFPLTVTSAQKNPTAFYLCASKQDRSTEAFFGQGTRLTVV.

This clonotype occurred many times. The CDR3 loop is CASSWNLAGGPYEQFF. CDR3 DNA sequence: TGTGCCAGCAGTTGGAACTTAGCGGGGGGGCCCTATGAGCAGTTCTTC. The gene calls are TRBV7-8 and TRBJ2-1; 11 nucleotides line up with TRBD2. Germline assignment: CDR1 SGHVS and CDR2 FQNEAQ. The length of the CDR3 is 16 residues. The J segment lost 8 bases and the V segment lost 6 bases, leaving 12 bases of the junction unmatched.

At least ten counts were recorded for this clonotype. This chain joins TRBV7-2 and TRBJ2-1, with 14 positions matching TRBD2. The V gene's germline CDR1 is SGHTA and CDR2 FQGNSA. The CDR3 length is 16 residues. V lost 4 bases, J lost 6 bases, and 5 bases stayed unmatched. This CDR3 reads CASSSRLAGGRNEQFF. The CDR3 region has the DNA TGTGCCAGCAGCTCCAGACTAGCGGGGGGGCGCAATGAGCAGTTCTTC.

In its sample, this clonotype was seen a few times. This CDR3 is CASSFDRGGAYEQYF. The CDR3 region has the DNA TGTGCCAGCAGTTTCGACAGGGGGGGGGCCTACGAGCAGTACTTC. This sequence joins TRBV28 and TRBJ2-7; 9 bases align to TRBD1. CDR3 size: 15 residues. The trim removed 3 bases at V and 2 bases at J, leaving 5 bases unmatched. Per the germline V gene, CDR1 is MDHEN and CDR2 is SYDVKM.

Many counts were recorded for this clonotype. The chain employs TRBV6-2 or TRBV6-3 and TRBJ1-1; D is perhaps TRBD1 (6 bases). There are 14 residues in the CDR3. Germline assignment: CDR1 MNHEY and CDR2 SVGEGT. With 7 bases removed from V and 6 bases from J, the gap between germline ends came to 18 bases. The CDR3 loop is CASTLQRGAAEAFF. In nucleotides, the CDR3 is TGTGCCAGCACTCTACAGAGGGGGGCGGCTGAAGCTTTCTTT.

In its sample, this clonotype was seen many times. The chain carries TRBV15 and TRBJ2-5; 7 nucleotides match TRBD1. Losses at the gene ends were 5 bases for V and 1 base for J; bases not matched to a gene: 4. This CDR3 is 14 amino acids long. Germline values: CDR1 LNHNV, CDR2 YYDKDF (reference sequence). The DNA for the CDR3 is TGTGCCACCAGCGTACAGGGGATCCAAGAGACCCAGTACTTC. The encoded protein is CATSVQGIQETQYF.

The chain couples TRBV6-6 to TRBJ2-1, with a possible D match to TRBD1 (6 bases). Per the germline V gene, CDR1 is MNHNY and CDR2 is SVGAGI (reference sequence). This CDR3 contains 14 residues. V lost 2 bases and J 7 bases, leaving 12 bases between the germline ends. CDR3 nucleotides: TGTGCCAGCAGTTACAGCCAGGGGATGAATGAGCAGTTCTTC. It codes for CASSYSQGMNEQFF.